A selection of T cell receptor beta chains follows, all from one sample in a study of spatial heterogeneity in lung cancer. TCRdb redid the calling of the 5' RACE reads with MiXCR, one entry per CDR3 protein. The sample contains more than 15,000 distinct CDR3 sequences, roughly 6% of which appear only once. The source was lung tumor tissue, collected at surgery. These receptors came from a male donor with early-stage non-small cell lung cancer. Both conserved end residues are part of each CDR3. D genes are given only for firm matches. Clone size is stated in some rows and not others, as once, few, many or a class when expanded.

V gene: TRBV10-3
J gene: TRBJ1-2
clone size: many
D gene: .
CDR3 protein: CAISEGRAYGYTF
CDR3 DNA: TGTGCCATCAGTGAAGGCAGGGCCTATGGCTACACCTTC

V gene: TRBV6-1
J gene: TRBJ1-5
clone size: many
D gene: TRBD1
CDR3 protein: CASSEQGALRDQPQHF
CDR3 DNA: TGTGCCAGCAGTGAGCAGGGGGCACTCAGGGATCAGCCCCAGCATTTT

V gene: TRBV10-3
J gene: TRBJ1-1
clone size: .
D gene: .
CDR3 protein: CAISDGVVNTEAFF
CDR3 DNA: TGTGCCATCAGTGACGGAGTAGTGAACACTGAAGCTTTCTTT

V gene: TRBV20-1
J gene: TRBJ2-6
clone size: medium-sized
D gene: TRBD1
CDR3 protein: CSANDRARFGANVLTF
CDR3 DNA: TGCAGTGCCAACGACAGGGCGAGGTTTGGGGCCAACGTCCTGACTTTC

V gene: TRBV6-5
J gene: TRBJ1-1
clone size: many
D gene: .
CDR3 protein: CASSPPQGMNTEAFF
CDR3 DNA: TGTGCCAGCAGTCCCCCCCAGGGCATGAACACTGAAGCTTTCTTT

V gene: TRBV6-1
J gene: TRBJ1-2
clone size: .
D gene: .
CDR3 protein: CAGTGEVYGYTF
CDR3 DNA: TGTGCAGGTACCGGCGAGGTCTATGGCTACACCTTC

V gene: TRBV28
J gene: TRBJ2-7
clone size: many
D gene: .
CDR3 protein: CASSPAAGIIDEQYF
CDR3 DNA: TGTGCCAGCAGCCCCGCCGCCGGGATTATCGACGAGCAGTACTTC

V gene: TRBV29-1
J gene: TRBJ2-1
clone size: many
D gene: .
CDR3 protein: CSVEFLVGISNEQFF
CDR3 DNA: TGCAGCGTTGAATTTTTGGTCGGCATAAGCAATGAGCAGTTCTTC

V gene: TRBV20-1
J gene: TRBJ1-1
clone size: many
D gene: .
CDR3 protein: CSAKGGLVGNTEAFF
CDR3 DNA: TGCAGTGCAAAGGGTGGGCTTGTAGGGAACACTGAAGCTTTCTTT

V gene: TRBV11-3
J gene: TRBJ2-5
clone size: many
D gene: .
CDR3 protein: CASSLGRGSGETQYF
CDR3 DNA: TGTGCCAGCAGCTTAGGCAGGGGATCTGGGGAGACCCAGTACTTC

V gene: TRBV4-2
J gene: TRBJ2-1
clone size: medium-sized
D gene: TRBD2
CDR3 protein: CASSRSGGLYNEQFF
CDR3 DNA: TGTGCCAGCAGCCGTAGCGGGGGCCTCTACAATGAGCAGTTCTTC

V gene: TRBV11-3
J gene: TRBJ2-7
clone size: many
D gene: .
CDR3 protein: CASSLEGGNEQYF
CDR3 DNA: TGTGCCAGCAGCTTAGAGGGCGGTAACGAGCAGTACTTC

V gene: TRBV4-3
J gene: TRBJ2-1
clone size: many
D gene: TRBD2
CDR3 protein: CASSQEGSGDYNEQFF
CDR3 DNA: TGCGCCAGCAGCCAAGAAGGAAGCGGGGATTACAATGAGCAGTTCTTC

V gene: TRBV5-1
J gene: TRBJ2-5
clone size: many
D gene: .
CDR3 protein: CASSYQGGQETQYF
CDR3 DNA: TGCGCCAGCAGCTATCAAGGGGGGCAAGAGACCCAGTACTTC

V gene: TRBV28
J gene: TRBJ1-5
clone size: many
D gene: .
CDR3 protein: CASLLGGSRQPQHF
CDR3 DNA: TGTGCCAGCCTATTGGGGGGGTCACGCCAGCCCCAGCATTTT

V gene: TRBV18
J gene: TRBJ2-2
clone size: .
D gene: TRBD1
CDR3 protein: CASSPPDRGETGELFF
CDR3 DNA: TGTGCCAGCTCACCACCGGACAGGGGCGAGACCGGGGAGCTGTTTTTT

V gene: TRBV5-6
J gene: TRBJ2-5
clone size: many
D gene: .
CDR3 protein: CASSFRSSSQATQYF
CDR3 DNA: TGTGCCAGCAGCTTTAGGTCGTCTAGCCAGGCGACCCAGTACTTC

V gene: TRBV29-1
J gene: TRBJ1-3
clone size: many
D gene: TRBD1
CDR3 protein: CSGTGGNTIYF
CDR3 DNA: TGCAGCGGGACAGGGGGAAACACCATATATTTT

V gene: TRBV5-1
J gene: TRBJ2-5
clone size: many
D gene: TRBD2
CDR3 protein: CASSGTSGRAGSRKTQYF
CDR3 DNA: TGCGCCAGCAGCGGGACTAGCGGGAGAGCGGGCAGTAGAAAGACCCAGTACTTC

V gene: TRBV4-3
J gene: TRBJ1-1
clone size: .
D gene: .
CDR3 protein: CASSQDSGNTEAFF
CDR3 DNA: TGCGCCAGCAGCCAAGATTCCGGCAACACTGAAGCTTTCTTT

V gene: TRBV6-6
J gene: TRBJ2-7
clone size: many
D gene: .
CDR3 protein: CASSYSSYEQYF
CDR3 DNA: TGTGCCAGCAGTTACTCCTCCTACGAGCAGTACTTC

V gene: TRBV29-1
J gene: TRBJ2-7
clone size: many
D gene: .
CDR3 protein: CSVRTGAGGGSYEQYF
CDR3 DNA: TGCAGCGTTCGGACAGGGGCTGGCGGGGGGTCCTACGAGCAGTACTTC

V gene: TRBV27
J gene: TRBJ2-7
clone size: many
D gene: .
CDR3 protein: CASSLKGGNYEQYF
CDR3 DNA: TGTGCCAGCAGTTTAAAAGGCGGAAACTACGAGCAGTACTTC

V gene: TRBV5-4
J gene: TRBJ2-5
clone size: many
D gene: TRBD2
CDR3 protein: CASSLAKIGGRAIETQYF
CDR3 DNA: TGTGCCAGCAGCTTGGCCAAAATCGGCGGGAGGGCCATAGAGACCCAGTACTTC